This T cell receptor beta chain was observed in a study of cytomegalovirus exposure and HLA in healthy donors. As for the study in general: From roughly 180 million T cells, an earlier analysis saw around 120 million unique TCR beta sequences. Regarding the study as a whole: It was reported that the classifier diagnosed cytomegalovirus status with high specificity and sensitivity in both the original and validation cohorts. The study recorded over 150 TCR beta chains that were cytomegalovirus-associated.

CDR3 size: 15 residues. V lost 5 bases, J lost 7 bases, and 7 bases stayed unmatched. Germline V gives CDR1 SGHTA, CDR2 FQGNSA. On this clone: Its antigen is still unknown.

13 Jbeta primers and 60 Vbeta primers were used for the PCR. Sequenced by immunoSEQ multiplex PCR; TCRdb stores in-frame clones only, minus some. The data contain roughly 110,000 clones, 70% of them singletons. The source is a man between 25 and 39 years old in good health and CMV-seropositive. This chain connects TRBV7-2 to TRBJ2-1; 11 nucleotides line up with TRBD2. Material: PBMCs. The CDR3 nucleotides read TGTGCCAGCAGCCAAACTAGCGGGAGTGCAAATGAGCAGTTCTTC. This codes for CASSQTSGSANEQFF.